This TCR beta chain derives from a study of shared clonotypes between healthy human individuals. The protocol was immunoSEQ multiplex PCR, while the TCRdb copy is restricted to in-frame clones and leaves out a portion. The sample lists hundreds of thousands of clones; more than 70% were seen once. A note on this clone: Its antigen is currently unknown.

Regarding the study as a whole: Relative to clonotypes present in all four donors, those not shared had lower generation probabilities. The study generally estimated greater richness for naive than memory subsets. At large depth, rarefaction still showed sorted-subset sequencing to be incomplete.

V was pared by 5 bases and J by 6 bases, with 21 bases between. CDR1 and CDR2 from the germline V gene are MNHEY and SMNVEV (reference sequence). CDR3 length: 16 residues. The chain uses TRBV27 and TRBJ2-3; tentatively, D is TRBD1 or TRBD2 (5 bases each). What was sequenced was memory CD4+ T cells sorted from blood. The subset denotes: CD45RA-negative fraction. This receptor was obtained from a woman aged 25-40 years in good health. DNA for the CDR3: TGTGCCAGCAGTCCATCTGAGGGACGGCCTTTCGATACGCAGTATTTT. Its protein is CASSPSEGRPFDTQYF.